The rows below give T cell receptor beta chains drawn from one sample of a study of blood T cells in healthy people across ages. TCRdb used MiXCR to reprocess the 5' RACE reads, holding one entry per CDR3 protein. The sample shows about 970,000 distinct CDR3 sequences, roughly 51% of them seen only once. Specimen: blood. The receptors were sampled from a woman aged 55-70 years in good health. Each CDR3 is given with its conserved first and last residue. The order of the fields is clone size, D gene, V gene, J gene, CDR3 DNA, CDR3 protein. D genes are given only for firm matches. Clone size is not always given. Where it is, it says once, few, many or a class for expanded clones.

few	NA	TRBV12-3/TRBV12-4	TRBJ1-2	TGTGCCAGCAGCGGACAGACTAACTATGGCTACACCTTC	CASSGQTNYGYTF
NA	NA	TRBV28	TRBJ2-7	TGTGCTAGCGGCAGACAGCGCTCCTACGAGCAGTACTTC	CASGRQRSYEQYF
NA	TRBD2	TRBV29-1	TRBJ2-7	TGCAGCGTTCGCCTAGCGGGAGACTTAAAGGATGAGCAGTACTTC	CSVRLAGDLKDEQYF
NA	TRBD1	TRBV12-3/TRBV12-4	TRBJ1-6	TGTGCCAGCAGAAGGGACAGCTCCTATAATTCACCCCTCCACTTT	CASRRDSSYNSPLHF
few	NA	TRBV11-1	TRBJ2-1	TGTGCCAGCAGCTTAGCGCCGGGGTCCAATGAGCAGTTCTTC	CASSLAPGSNEQFF
NA	NA	TRBV6-1	TRBJ1-4	TGTGCCAGCAGTCATGCGGAAGCAACTAATGAAAAACTGTTTTTT	CASSHAEATNEKLFF
NA	NA	TRBV4-2	TRBJ2-1	TGTGCCAACAGCCAAGATGACCCAAGCTCCTACAATGAGCAGTTCTTC	CANSQDDPSSYNEQFF
NA	TRBD2	TRBV3-1	TRBJ2-1	TGTGCCAGCAGCCAAGGCGCTAGCGGGAGGGCGGATGAGCAGTTCTTC	CASSQGASGRADEQFF
NA	TRBD1	TRBV28	TRBJ2-7	TGTGCCAGCCCCATTCGACGGGACAGGGGCCACGAGCAGTACTTC	CASPIRRDRGHEQYF
NA	TRBD1	TRBV11-2	TRBJ2-7	TGTGCCAGTAGCACCACCCCGGGACAGAGTCCTTACGAGCAGTACTTC	CASSTTPGQSPYEQYF
few	TRBD2	TRBV29-1	TRBJ2-1	TGCAGCGTTCGAGCGGGAGGGCCTTACAATGAGCAGTTCTTC	CSVRAGGPYNEQFF
NA	NA	TRBV18	TRBJ2-1	TGTGCCAGCTCACCTGGTGGGACACTGGGGAATGAGCAGTTCTTC	CASSPGGTLGNEQFF
NA	NA	TRBV5-4	TRBJ1-1	TGTGCCAGCAGCACGGGACTGATGAACACTGAAGCTTTCTTT	CASSTGLMNTEAFF
NA	NA	TRBV28	TRBJ1-5	TGTGCCAGCAGTTTATCCGACATTGGGGGGTATAGCAATCAGCCCCAGCATTTT	CASSLSDIGGYSNQPQHF
NA	TRBD1	TRBV20-1	TRBJ2-7	TGCAGTGTCCTATGGGGAGGACAGGGAACCTACGAGCAGTACTTC	CSVLWGGQGTYEQYF
NA	NA	TRBV24-1	TRBJ2-3	TGTGCCACCAGTGATTTGGTCGCGGGAACAGATACGCAGTATTTT	CATSDLVAGTDTQYF
NA	NA	TRBV7-2	TRBJ2-7	TGTGCCAGCAGCGTCAGCCCCTACGAGCAGTACTTC	CASSVSPYEQYF
NA	NA	TRBV20-1	TRBJ2-3	TGCAGTGCTAGTACTCGGGGGGCTGTGGGCACAGATACGCAGTATTTT	CSASTRGAVGTDTQYF
NA	TRBD2	TRBV7-6	TRBJ2-5	TGCGCCAGCAGCTTTGGGAGGGAGGTCCCCAACAACAATGAGCAGTACTTC	CASSFGREVPNNNEQYF
NA	NA	TRBV12-3/TRBV12-4	TRBJ1-1	TGTGCCAGCAAATCCCAACGGAACACTGAAGCTTTCTTT	CASKSQRNTEAFF
NA	TRBD2	TRBV20-1	TRBJ2-3	TGCAGTGCTAGCGCGGTGGCCATAGCGGGAGTCCCAGATACGCAGTATTTT	CSASAVAIAGVPDTQYF
few	NA	TRBV14	TRBJ2-3	TGTGCCAGCAGCCCTGACCTCCTCGATACGCAGTATTTT	CASSPDLLDTQYF
NA	TRBD2	TRBV29-1	TRBJ2-3	TGCAGCGCCCCTCGGGAGGGTGGGGTAGATACGCAGTATTTT	CSAPREGGVDTQYF
NA	TRBD1	TRBV6-6	TRBJ1-1	TGTGCCAGCAGTAAAAACCGACAGGGTGCCACTGAAGCTTTCTTT	CASSKNRQGATEAFF
NA	NA	TRBV28	TRBJ2-5	TGTGCCAGCTCCGCCCTAGGCGAATGGACCCAGTACTTC	CASSALGEWTQYF
NA	NA	TRBV20-1	TRBJ1-2	TGCAGTGCTAGAGATCGCCCGGATGGAGGCTACACCTTC	CSARDRPDGGYTF
few	NA	TRBV6-2/TRBV6-3	TRBJ2-1	TGTGCCAGCAGACTGGAGGGAGTGGGGAATGAGCAGTTCTTC	CASRLEGVGNEQFF
NA	NA	TRBV5-1	TRBJ2-1	TGCGCCAGCAGCTTCGCAAAGAGCTCCTACAATGAGCAGTTCTTC	CASSFAKSSYNEQFF
once	NA	TRBV7-9	TRBJ2-7	TGTGCCAGCAGCCCCTGGGACTTTAGAACCTACGAGCAGTACTTC	CASSPWDFRTYEQYF
NA	TRBD1	TRBV28	TRBJ2-3	TGTGCCAGCAGCCAGGGACAGGGGGGAGATACGCAGTATTTT	CASSQGQGGDTQYF
NA	NA	TRBV2	TRBJ1-1	TGTGCCAGCAGAAGGGAGGGCGGCACTGAAGCTTTCTTT	CASRREGGTEAFF
NA	NA	TRBV5-1	TRBJ2-5	TGCGCCAGCAGCTTGGACGGCCGGGGAAAGCAGTACTTC	CASSLDGRGKQYF
NA	NA	TRBV25-1	TRBJ2-7	TGTGCCAGCAGTGCCTTTTCTTGGTCCGAGCAGTACTTC	CASSAFSWSEQYF
NA	NA	TRBV12-3/TRBV12-4	TRBJ1-1	TGTGCCAGCAGTTTAGCCAGGGCGATCGGAGGAACTGAAGCTTTCTTT	CASSLARAIGGTEAFF
NA	NA	TRBV6-2/TRBV6-3	TRBJ2-7	TGTGCCAGCAGTGATGGACAGCTCTACGAGCAGTACTTC	CASSDGQLYEQYF
NA	TRBD2	TRBV29-1	TRBJ2-7	TGCAGCGTTGGAGGACGAGCGGGAGCCTACGAGCAGTACTTC	CSVGGRAGAYEQYF
NA	NA	TRBV2	TRBJ2-2	TGTGCCAGCAGTGAAGCAAGGGTTCACACCGGGGAGCTGTTTTTT	CASSEARVHTGELFF
few	NA	TRBV6-6	TRBJ2-5	TGTGCCAGCAGTTACCCACCCCGGGTTGAGACCCAGTACTTC	CASSYPPRVETQYF
few	NA	TRBV11-3	TRBJ2-1	TGTGCCAGCAGCGTGGGCGACAATGAGCAGTTCTTC	CASSVGDNEQFF
NA	TRBD1	TRBV7-9	TRBJ2-5	TGTGCCAGCAGCTTAGGCACACAGGGGCGAGAGACCCAGTACTTC	CASSLGTQGRETQYF
NA	NA	TRBV7-2	TRBJ2-1	TGTGCCAGCAGCCCCAGCCCCGGCAATGAGCAGTTCTTC	CASSPSPGNEQFF
NA	NA	TRBV12-3/TRBV12-4	TRBJ2-5	TGTGCCAGCAGCCCAAACCGGCGGGGTGAGAAGACCCAGTACTTC	CASSPNRRGEKTQYF
NA	NA	TRBV18	TRBJ2-1	TGTGCCAGCTCACCACAGGGAAGCGAGCAGTTCTTC	CASSPQGSEQFF
once	TRBD1	TRBV29-1	TRBJ2-7	TGCAGCTTTCGGACAGGGGGCTACGAGCAGTACTTC	CSFRTGGYEQYF
few	TRBD2	TRBV5-1	TRBJ2-1	TGCGCCAGCAGTCTTTCTGGGACTAGCCTCCCCAATGAGCAGTTCTTC	CASSLSGTSLPNEQFF